This T cell receptor (beta chain) was recorded in a study of molecular identifiers for immune sequencing clone quantification. Overall study findings and caveats: A single cell's spiked Jurkat TCR RNA was reportedly detectable among 900,000 to 1,000,000 naive cells. Sizes of highly expanded clones could be underestimated through identical TCRs sharing a barcode. More than 97% of effector molecules, versus under 1% of naive-cell molecules, belonged to clones above 20 RNA copies.

A few counts support this clonotype. Its antigen remains unidentified. Previously published methods and listed TCR primers were used for the bulk TCR libraries. Via MiXCR, TCRdb re-called the PCR reads, giving one row per CDR3 protein. The data hold about half a million distinct CDR3 sequences, with about 25% observed a single time. V was cut by 3 bases and J by 6 bases, with 21 bases left in between. Germline V CDR1 and CDR2: MNHEY, SMNVEV (reference sequence). The CDR3 sequence is 16 residues long. This sequence originates from a human donor in good health. Some libraries in this study had Jurkat cell RNA spiked in. The sequenced sample was naive CD8+ T cells from blood, with Jurkat cell RNA spiked in. Described subset: FACS-sorted CD8+CD4-CCR7+CD45RA+ naive T cells. The chain combines TRBV27 with TRBJ2-7; tentative D call: TRBD2 (7 bases). As DNA, the CDR3 is TGTGCCAGCAGTTTTGGTGCGGGGGCCGCTTGGTCCGAGCAGTACTTC. This sequence encodes CASSFGAGAAWSEQYF.